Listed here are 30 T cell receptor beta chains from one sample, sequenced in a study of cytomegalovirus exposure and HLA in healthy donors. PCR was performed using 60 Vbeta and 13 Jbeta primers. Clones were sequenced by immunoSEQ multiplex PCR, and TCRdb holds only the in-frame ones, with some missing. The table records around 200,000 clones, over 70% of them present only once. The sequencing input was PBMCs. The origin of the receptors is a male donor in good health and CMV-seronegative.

CDR3 protein: CASSSPSTDTQYF. CDR3 nucleotides: TGCGCCAGCAGCTCCCCCAGTACAGATACGCAGTATTTT. This chain connects TRBV4-1 to TRBJ2-3; D uncertain. The CDR3 contains 13 residues. Germline CDR1 and CDR2: MGHRA and YSYEKL. The V end was cut by 5 bases, the J end by 3 bases, with 9 bases between.

The CDR3 loop is CAISDSTSGNYNEQFF. The CDR3 DNA is TGTGCCATCAGTGACTCTACTAGCGGGAATTACAATGAGCAGTTCTTC. V is TRBV10-3 and J is TRBJ2-1; 10 nucleotides match TRBD2. This CDR3 is built from 16 residues. The germline CDR1 and CDR2 sequences are ENHRY and SYGVKD. V lost 3 bases and J lost 4; bases outside the gene matches: 6.

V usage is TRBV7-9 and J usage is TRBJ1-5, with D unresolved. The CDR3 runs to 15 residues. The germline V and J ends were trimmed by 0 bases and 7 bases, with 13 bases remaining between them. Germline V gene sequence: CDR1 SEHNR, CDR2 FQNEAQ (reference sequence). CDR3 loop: CASSLAIDIVQPQHF. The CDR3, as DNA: TGTGCCAGCAGCTTAGCGATAGATATTGTACAGCCCCAGCATTTT.

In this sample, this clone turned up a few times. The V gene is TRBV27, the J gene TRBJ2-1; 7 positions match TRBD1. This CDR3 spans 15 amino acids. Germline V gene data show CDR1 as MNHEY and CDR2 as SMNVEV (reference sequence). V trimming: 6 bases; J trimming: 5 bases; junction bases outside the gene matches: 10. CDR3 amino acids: CASRNEGAGNNEQFF. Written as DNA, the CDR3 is TGTGCCAGCAGAAACGAGGGGGCAGGAAACAATGAGCAGTTCTTC.

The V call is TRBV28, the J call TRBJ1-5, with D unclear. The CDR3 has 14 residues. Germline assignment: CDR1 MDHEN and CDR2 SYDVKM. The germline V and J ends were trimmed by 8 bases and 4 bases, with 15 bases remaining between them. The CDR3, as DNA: TGTGCCAGCGGGAGGAGCGGTTTTAATCAGCCCCAGCATTTT. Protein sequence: CASGRSGFNQPQHF.

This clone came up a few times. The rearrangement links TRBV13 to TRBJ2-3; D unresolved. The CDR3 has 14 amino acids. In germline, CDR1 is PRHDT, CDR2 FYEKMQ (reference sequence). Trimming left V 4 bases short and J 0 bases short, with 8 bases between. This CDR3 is CASSSRTSTDTQYF. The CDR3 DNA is TGTGCCAGCAGCTCACGAACAAGCACAGATACGCAGTATTTT.

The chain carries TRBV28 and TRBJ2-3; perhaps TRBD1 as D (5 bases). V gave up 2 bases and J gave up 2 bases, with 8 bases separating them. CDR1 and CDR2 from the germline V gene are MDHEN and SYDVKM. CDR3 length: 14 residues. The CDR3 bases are TGTGCCAGCAGTTTAGACAGACTCACAGATACGCAGTATTTT. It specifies CASSLDRLTDTQYF.

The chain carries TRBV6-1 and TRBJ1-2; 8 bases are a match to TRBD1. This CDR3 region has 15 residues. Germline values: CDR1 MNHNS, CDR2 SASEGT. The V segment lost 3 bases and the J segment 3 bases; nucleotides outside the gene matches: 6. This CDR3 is CASSDFRGQDYGYTF. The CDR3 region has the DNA TGTGCCAGCAGTGATTTCAGGGGGCAGGACTATGGCTACACCTTC.

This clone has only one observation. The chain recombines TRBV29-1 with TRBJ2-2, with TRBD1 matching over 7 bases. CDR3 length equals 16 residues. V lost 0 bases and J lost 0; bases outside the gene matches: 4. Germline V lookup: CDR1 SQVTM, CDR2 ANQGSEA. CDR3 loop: CSVEDLQGANTGELFF. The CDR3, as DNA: TGCAGCGTTGAAGATCTTCAGGGGGCGAACACCGGGGAGCTGTTTTTT.

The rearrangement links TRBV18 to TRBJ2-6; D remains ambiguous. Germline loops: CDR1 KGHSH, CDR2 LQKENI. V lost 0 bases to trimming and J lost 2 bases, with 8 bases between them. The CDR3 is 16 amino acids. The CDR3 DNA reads TGTGCCAGCTCACCACCGGGTGGGCCTGGGGCCAACGTCCTGACTTTC. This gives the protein CASSPPGGPGANVLTF.

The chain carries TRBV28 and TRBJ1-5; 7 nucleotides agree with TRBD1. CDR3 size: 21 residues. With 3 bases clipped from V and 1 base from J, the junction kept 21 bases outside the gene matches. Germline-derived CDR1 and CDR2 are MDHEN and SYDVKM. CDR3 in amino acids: CASSLRQGLSRTLLSNQPQHF. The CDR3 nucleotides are TGTGCCAGCAGTTTGAGACAGGGCCTCTCGCGTACCCTGTTAAGCAATCAGCCCCAGCATTTT.

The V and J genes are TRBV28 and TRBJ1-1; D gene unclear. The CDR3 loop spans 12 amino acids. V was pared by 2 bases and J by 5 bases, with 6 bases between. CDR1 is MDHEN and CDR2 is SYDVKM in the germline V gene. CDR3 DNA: TGTGCCAGCAGTTTACGGGAGACTGAAGCTTTCTTT. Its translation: CASSLRETEAFF.

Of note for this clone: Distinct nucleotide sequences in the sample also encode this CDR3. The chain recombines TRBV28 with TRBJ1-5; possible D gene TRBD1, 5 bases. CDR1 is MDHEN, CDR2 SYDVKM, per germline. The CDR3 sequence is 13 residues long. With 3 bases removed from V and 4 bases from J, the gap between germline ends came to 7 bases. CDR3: CASSFGGNQPQHF. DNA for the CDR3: TGTGCCAGCAGTTTCGGGGGGAATCAGCCCCAGCATTTT. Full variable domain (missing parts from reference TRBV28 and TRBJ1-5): DVKVTQSSRYLVKRTGEKVFLECVQDMDHENMFWYRQDPGLGLRLIYFSYDVKMKEKGDIPEGYSVSREKKERFSLILESASTNQTSMYLCASSFGGNQPQHFGDGTRLSIL.

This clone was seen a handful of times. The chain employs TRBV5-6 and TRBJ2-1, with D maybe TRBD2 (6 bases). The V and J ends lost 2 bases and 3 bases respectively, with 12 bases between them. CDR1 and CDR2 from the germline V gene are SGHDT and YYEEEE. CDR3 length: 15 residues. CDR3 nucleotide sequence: TGTGCCAGCAGCTTCAATAGGAGGGACTACAATGAGCAGTTCTTC. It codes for CASSFNRRDYNEQFF.

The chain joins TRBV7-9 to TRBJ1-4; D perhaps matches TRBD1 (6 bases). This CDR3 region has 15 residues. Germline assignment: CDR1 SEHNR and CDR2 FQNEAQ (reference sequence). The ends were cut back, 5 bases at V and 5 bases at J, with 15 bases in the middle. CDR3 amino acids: CASSHQQGGNEKLFF. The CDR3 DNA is TGTGCCAGCAGCCACCAACAGGGCGGGAATGAAAAACTGTTTTTT.

The CDR3 sequence is CAISLDRINQPQHF. CDR3 sequence (DNA): TGTGCCATCAGCCTGGACAGGATTAATCAGCCCCAGCATTTT. This chain uses TRBV10-3 with TRBJ1-5; 7 positions agree with TRBD1. The germline V gene has CDR1 ENHRY and CDR2 SYGVKD. V lost 6 bases and J lost 4; bases outside the gene matches: 6. The CDR3 length is 14 residues.

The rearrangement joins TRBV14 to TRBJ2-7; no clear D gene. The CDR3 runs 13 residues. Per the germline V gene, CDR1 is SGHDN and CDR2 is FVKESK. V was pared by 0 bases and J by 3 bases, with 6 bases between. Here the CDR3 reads CASSQEAVYEQYF. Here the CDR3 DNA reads TGTGCCAGCAGCCAAGAGGCGGTCTACGAGCAGTACTTC.

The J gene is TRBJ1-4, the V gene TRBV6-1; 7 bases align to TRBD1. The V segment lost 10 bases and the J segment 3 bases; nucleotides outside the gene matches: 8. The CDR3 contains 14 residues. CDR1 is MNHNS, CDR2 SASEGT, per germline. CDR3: CAIPQGEANEKLFF. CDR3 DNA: TGTGCCATACCCCAGGGGGAAGCTAATGAAAAACTGTTTTTT.

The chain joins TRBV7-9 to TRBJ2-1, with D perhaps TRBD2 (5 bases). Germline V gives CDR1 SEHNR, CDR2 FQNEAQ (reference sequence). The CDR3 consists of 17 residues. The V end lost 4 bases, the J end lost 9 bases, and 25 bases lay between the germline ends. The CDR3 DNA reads TGTGCCAGCAGCTCTTTGGGCCCTCCAACTCAAGCGGTTGAGCAGTTCTTC. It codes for CASSSLGPPTQAVEQFF.

CDR3 loop: CASSSGTGVSYEQYF. The CDR3 DNA sequence: TGCGCCAGCAGCTCCGGGACAGGGGTTTCCTACGAGCAGTACTTC. The chain employs TRBV5-1 and TRBJ2-7; 10 bases are shared with TRBD1. CDR1 is SGHRS, CDR2 YFSETQ, per germline. Trimming took 3 bases from V and 1 from J; bases not matched to a gene: 4. The CDR3 is 15 amino acids.

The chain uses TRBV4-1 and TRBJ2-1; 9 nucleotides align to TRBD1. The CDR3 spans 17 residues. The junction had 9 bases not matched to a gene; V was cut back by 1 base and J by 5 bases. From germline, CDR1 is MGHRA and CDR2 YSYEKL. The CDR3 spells CASSQVGDRVLDNEQFF. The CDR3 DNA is TGCGCCAGCAGCCAAGTGGGGGACAGGGTCTTGGACAATGAGCAGTTCTTC.

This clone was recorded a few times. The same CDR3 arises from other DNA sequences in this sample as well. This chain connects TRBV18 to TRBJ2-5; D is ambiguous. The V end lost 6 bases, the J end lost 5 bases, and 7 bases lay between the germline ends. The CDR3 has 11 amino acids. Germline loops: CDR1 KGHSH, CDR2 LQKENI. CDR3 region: CASSPRETQYF. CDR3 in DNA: TGTGCCAGCTCCCCCCGGGAGACCCAGTACTTC.

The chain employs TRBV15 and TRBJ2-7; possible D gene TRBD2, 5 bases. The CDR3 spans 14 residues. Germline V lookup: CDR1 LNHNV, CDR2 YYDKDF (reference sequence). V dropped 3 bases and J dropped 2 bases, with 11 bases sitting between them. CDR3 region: CATSRSGRPYEQYF. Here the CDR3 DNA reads TGTGCCACCAGCAGGAGCGGACGGCCCTACGAGCAGTACTTC.

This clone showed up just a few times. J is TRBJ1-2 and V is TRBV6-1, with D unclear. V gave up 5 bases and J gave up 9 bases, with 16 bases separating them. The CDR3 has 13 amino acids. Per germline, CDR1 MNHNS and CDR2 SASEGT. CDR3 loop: CASSLDGEGSYTF. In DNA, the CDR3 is TGTGCCAGCAGTCTGGACGGGGAAGGGAGCTACACCTTC.

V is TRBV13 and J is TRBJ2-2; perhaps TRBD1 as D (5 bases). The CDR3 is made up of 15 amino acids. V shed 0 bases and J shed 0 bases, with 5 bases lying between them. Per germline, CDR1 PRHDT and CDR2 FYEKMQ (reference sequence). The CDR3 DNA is TGTGCCAGCAGCTTAGGGACAGCGAACACCGGGGAGCTGTTTTTT. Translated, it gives CASSLGTANTGELFF.

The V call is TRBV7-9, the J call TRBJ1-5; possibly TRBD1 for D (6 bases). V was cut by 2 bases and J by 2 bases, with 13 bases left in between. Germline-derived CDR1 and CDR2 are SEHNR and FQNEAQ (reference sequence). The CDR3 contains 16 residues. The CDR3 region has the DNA TGTGCCAGCAGCTTATCGGGGGGCGCGGGCAATCAGCCCCAGCATTTT. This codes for CASSLSGGAGNQPQHF. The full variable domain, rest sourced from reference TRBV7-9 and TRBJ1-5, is DTGVSQNPRHKITKRGQNVTFRCDPISEHNRLYWYRQTLGQGPEFLTYFQNEAQLEKSRLLSDRFSAERPKGSFSTLEIQRTEQGDSAMYLCASSLSGGAGNQPQHFGDGTRLSIL.

The CDR3 sequence: CASSLVMNTEAFF. CDR3 nucleotides: TGTGCCAGCAGCTTGGTCATGAACACTGAAGCTTTCTTT. The chain is built from TRBV5-6 and TRBJ1-1, with D uncertain. The CDR3 covers 13 residues. CDR1 is SGHDT, CDR2 YYEEEE, per germline. V dropped 0 bases and J dropped 0 bases, with 3 bases sitting between them.

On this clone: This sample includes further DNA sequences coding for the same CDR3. The CDR3 DNA sequence: TGTGCCAGCAGCTCGGGGACAGGGAGGGAAAACGAGCAGTACTTC. Encoded protein: CASSSGTGRENEQYF. The chain joins TRBV11-3 to TRBJ2-7, with 9 bases aligning to TRBD1. CDR1 is SGHNT and CDR2 is YENEEA in the germline V gene. The CDR3 is 15 residues long. V shed 4 bases, J shed 5 bases, and the junction held 9 bases outside the gene matches.

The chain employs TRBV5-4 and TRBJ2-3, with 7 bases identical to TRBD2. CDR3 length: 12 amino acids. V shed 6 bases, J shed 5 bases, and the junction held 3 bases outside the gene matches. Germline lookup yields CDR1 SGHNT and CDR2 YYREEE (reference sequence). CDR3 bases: TGTGCCAGCACCCAGCGGGGAGATACGCAGTATTTT. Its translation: CASTQRGDTQYF.

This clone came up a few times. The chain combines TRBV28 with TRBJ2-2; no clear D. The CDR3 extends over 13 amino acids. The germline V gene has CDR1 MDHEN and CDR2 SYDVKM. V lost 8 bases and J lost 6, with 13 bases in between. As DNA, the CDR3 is TGTGCCAGCGTGGGCCCCCGTGCCGGGGAGCTGTTTTTT. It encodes CASVGPRAGELFF.